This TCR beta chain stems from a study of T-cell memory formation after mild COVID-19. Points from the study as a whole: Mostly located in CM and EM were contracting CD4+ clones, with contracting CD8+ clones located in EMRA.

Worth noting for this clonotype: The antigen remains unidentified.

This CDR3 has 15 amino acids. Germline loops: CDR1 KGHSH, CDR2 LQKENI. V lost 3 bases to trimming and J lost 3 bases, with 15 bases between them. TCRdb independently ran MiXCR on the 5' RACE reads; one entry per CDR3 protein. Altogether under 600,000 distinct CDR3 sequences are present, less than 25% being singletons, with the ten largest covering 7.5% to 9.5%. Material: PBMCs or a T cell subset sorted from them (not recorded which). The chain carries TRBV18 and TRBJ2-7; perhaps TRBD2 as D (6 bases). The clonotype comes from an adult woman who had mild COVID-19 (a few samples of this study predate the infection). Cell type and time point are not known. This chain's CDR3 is CASSPATGTFYEQYF. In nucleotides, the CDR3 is TGTGCCAGCTCACCGGCGACCGGGACTTTCTACGAGCAGTACTTC.